This is a list of T cell receptor beta chains from one sample in a study of Graves' ophthalmopathy and Graves' hyperthyroidism. TCRdb fed the multiplex PCR reads into MiXCR, producing one record per CDR3 protein. This sample carries around 670,000 distinct CDR3 sequences, 40% of them seen once, and the ten largest clones take 35% to 55%. Material: peripheral blood. The origin of the receptors is an adult man with Graves' ophthalmopathy. The CDR3 runs from the conserved cysteine through the conserved F or W. The order of the fields is D gene, V gene, J gene, clone size, CDR3 length, CDR3 protein, CDR3 DNA. D genes are given only for firm matches. Clone size is not always given. Where it is, it says once, few, many or a class for expanded clones.

TRBD2	TRBV7-6	TRBJ2-5	.	15	CASSVVAGVRETQYF	TGTGCCAGCAGCGTTGTGGCGGGAGTTCGGGAGACCCAGTACTTC
.	TRBV7-9	TRBJ2-5	.	13	CASSLDGRWTQYF	TGTGCCAGCAGCTTGGATGGCAGGTGGACCCAGTACTTC
.	TRBV10-3	TRBJ1-5	.	15	CAISRQDLSNQPQHF	TGTGCCATCAGTCGCCAAGATCTTAGCAATCAGCCCCAGCATTTT
.	TRBV29-1	TRBJ1-1	once	14	CSAVENSLNTEAFF	TGCAGCGCCGTCGAGAATTCCTTGAACACTGAAGCTTTCTTT
.	TRBV2	TRBJ1-6	many	17	CASGIRALSSYNSPLHF	TGTGCCAGCGGGATAAGGGCGCTCAGCTCCTATAATTCACCCCTCCACTTT
TRBD1	TRBV2	TRBJ1-6	many	15	CASRETTGVFSPLHF	TGTGCCAGCAGAGAGACAACAGGGGTATTCTCACCCCTCCACTTT
.	TRBV7-8	TRBJ1-1	.	14	CVSSSQELSPEAFF	TGTGTCAGCAGCTCACAGGAACTTTCCCCTGAAGCTTTCTTT
TRBD2	TRBV9	TRBJ2-3	few	18	CASSSGTSGRRGTDTQYF	TGTGCCAGCAGCTCCGGGACTAGCGGGAGAAGGGGGACAGATACGCAGTATTTT
.	TRBV11-2	TRBJ1-6	.	18	CASSLHPWYTGYGSPLHF	TGTGCCAGCAGCCTCCACCCCTGGTACACAGGGTATGGATCACCCCTCCACTTT
.	TRBV20-1	TRBJ1-2	many	14	CSASPSQETYGYTF	TGCAGTGCTAGCCCATCACAGGAGACCTATGGCTACACCTTC
TRBD1	TRBV10-2	TRBJ2-7	.	20	CAISESWVEQGITGHYEQYF	TGTGCCATCAGTGAGTCATGGGTGGAACAGGGGATAACTGGGCACTACGAGCAGTACTTC
.	TRBV2	TRBJ1-1	few	12	CASIRGVGEAFF	TGTGCCAGCATCCGGGGGGTGGGAGAAGCTTTCTTT
TRBD2	TRBV2	TRBJ2-7	once	16	CASSLGGAGDPYEQYF	TGTGCCAGCAGCTTAGGGGGAGCGGGGGATCCCTACGAGCAGTACTTC
.	TRBV2	TRBJ1-2	many	15	CASSVLTTSAYGYTF	TGTGCCAGCAGTGTTCTTACAACCTCCGCGTATGGCTACACCTTC
.	TRBV7-9	TRBJ2-2	.	14	CASSPPGYTGELFF	TGTGCCAGTAGCCCTCCCGGGTACACCGGGGAGCTGTTTTTT
.	TRBV25-1	TRBJ2-2	few	16	CASSLGNREDTGELFF	TGTGCCAGCAGCCTGGGGAACAGGGAGGACACCGGGGAGCTGTTTTTT
TRBD1	TRBV10-3	TRBJ1-1	.	15	CASSYPGQGGTEAFF	TGTGCCAGCAGTTACCCTGGACAGGGTGGGACTGAAGCTTTCTTT
TRBD1	TRBV2	TRBJ1-2	.	17	CASSPASGWGQQYGYTF	TGTGCCAGCAGCCCCGCGTCTGGTTGGGGACAGCAGTATGGCTACACCTTC
.	TRBV11-2	TRBJ2-7	few	13	CASSLSPDYEQYF	TGTGCCAGCAGCTTATCGCCAGACTACGAGCAGTACTTC
TRBD1	TRBV4-2	TRBJ2-7	.	14	CASSQDRGRYEQYF	TGTGCCAGCAGCCAAGATAGGGGGCGGTACGAGCAGTACTTC
.	TRBV7-9	TRBJ2-5	.	13	CASSLSYQETQCF	TGTGCCAGCAGCTTGAGCTATCAAGAGACCCAGTGCTTC
TRBD1	TRBV10-3	TRBJ1-2	.	14	CATGQGDVFSGYTF	TGTGCCACCGGACAGGGGGATGTCTTCTCGGGCTACACCTTC
.	TRBV20-1	TRBJ2-7	.	13	CSASRRVSGEQYF	TGCAGTGCCTCCAGGAGGGTATCGGGGGAGCAGTACTTC
.	TRBV5-5	TRBJ2-7	once	16	CASSSVLGQTNYEQYF	TGTGCCAGCAGCTCCGTACTCGGACAGACCAACTACGAGCAGTACTTC
.	TRBV10-3	TRBJ1-5	.	15	CASSPSGRDDQPQHF	TGTGCCAGCAGTCCTAGCGGCAGGGATGATCAGCCCCAGCATTTT
TRBD2	TRBV7-9	TRBJ2-5	.	16	CASSPRLAGNQETQYF	TGTGCCAGCAGCCCACGACTAGCGGGAAACCAAGAGACCCAGTACTTC
TRBD1	TRBV6-6	TRBJ2-7	.	15	CASRDGTGKNYEQYF	TGTGCCAGCAGAGACGGGACAGGAAAAAACTACGAGCAGTACTTC
.	TRBV5-6	TRBJ2-7	many	13	CASSFVRGSEQYF	TGTGCCAGCAGCTTCGTAAGGGGAAGCGAGCAGTACTTC
TRBD1	TRBV2	TRBJ2-3	.	14	CASSYRGATDTQYF	TGTGCCAGCAGTTACAGGGGCGCGACAGATACGCAGTATTTT
TRBD1	TRBV7-9	TRBJ1-6	many	15	CASSFGDRVGSPLHF	TGTGCCAGCAGCTTCGGGGACAGGGTTGGATCACCCCTCCACTTT
TRBD2	TRBV7-2	TRBJ2-3	.	14	CASSRTSGEDTQYF	TGTGCCAGCAGCAGAACTAGCGGGGAGGATACGCAGTATTTT
TRBD1	TRBV9	TRBJ1-6	.	15	CASSQGTGNNSPLHF	TGTGCCAGCAGCCAAGGGACAGGGAATAATTCACCCCTCCACTTT
TRBD1	TRBV7-9	TRBJ2-7	.	15	CASSSQGQVLYEQYF	TGTGCCAGCAGCTCACAGGGACAGGTCCTTTACGAGCAGTACTTC
.	TRBV2	TRBJ2-7	.	13	CASFRDWGYEQYF	TGTGCCAGCTTCCGGGACTGGGGCTACGAGCAGTACTTC
TRBD2	TRBV10-3	TRBJ2-7	many	15	CAISSSGGSSYEQYF	TGTGCCATCAGTTCTAGCGGGGGAAGCTCCTACGAGCAGTACTTC
TRBD1	TRBV7-2	TRBJ2-2	few	16	CASSSGTGFTTGELFF	TGTGCCAGCAGCTCCGGGACAGGGTTTACCACCGGGGAGCTGTTTTTT
TRBD1	TRBV20-1	TRBJ1-1	once	15	CSATTGGTVNTEAFF	TGCAGTGCGACGACAGGGGGAACTGTGAACACTGAAGCTTTCTTT
TRBD2	TRBV7-9	TRBJ2-7	few	16	CASRTRLAANTYEQYF	TGTGCCAGCAGGACCCGACTAGCGGCAAATACCTACGAGCAGTACTTC
TRBD1	TRBV19	TRBJ2-7	.	15	CASMGGQGGPYEQYF	TGTGCCAGTATGGGGGGACAGGGCGGGCCATACGAGCAGTACTTC
TRBD1	TRBV9	TRBJ2-7	.	12	CASTDRDHEQYF	TGTGCCAGCACGGACAGGGACCACGAGCAGTACTTC
TRBD1	TRBV29-1	TRBJ2-5	once	14	CSVRTGGYQETQYF	TGCAGCGTCCGGACAGGGGGGTACCAAGAGACCCAGTACTTC
.	TRBV19	TRBJ1-6	many	15	CASRLDGQGNSPLHF	TGTGCCAGTAGACTTGACGGACAAGGAAATTCACCCCTCCACTTT